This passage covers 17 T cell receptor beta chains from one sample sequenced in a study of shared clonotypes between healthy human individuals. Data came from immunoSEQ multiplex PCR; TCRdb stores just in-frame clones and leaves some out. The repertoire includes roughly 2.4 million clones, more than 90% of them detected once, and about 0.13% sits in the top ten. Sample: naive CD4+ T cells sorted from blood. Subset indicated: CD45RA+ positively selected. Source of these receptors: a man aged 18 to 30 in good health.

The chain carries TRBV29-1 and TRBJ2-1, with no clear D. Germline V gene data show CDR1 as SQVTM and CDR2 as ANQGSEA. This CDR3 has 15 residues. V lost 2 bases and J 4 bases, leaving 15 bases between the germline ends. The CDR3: CSVEFLPGGYNEQFF. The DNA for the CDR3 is TGCAGCGTTGAATTTCTCCCGGGCGGTTACAATGAGCAGTTCTTC.

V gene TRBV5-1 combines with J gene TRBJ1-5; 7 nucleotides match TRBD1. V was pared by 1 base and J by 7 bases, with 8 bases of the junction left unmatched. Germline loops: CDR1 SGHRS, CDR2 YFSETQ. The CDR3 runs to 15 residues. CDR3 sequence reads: CASSLIGGEGQPQHF. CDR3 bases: TGCGCCAGCAGCTTGATAGGGGGCGAGGGCCAGCCCCAGCATTTT.

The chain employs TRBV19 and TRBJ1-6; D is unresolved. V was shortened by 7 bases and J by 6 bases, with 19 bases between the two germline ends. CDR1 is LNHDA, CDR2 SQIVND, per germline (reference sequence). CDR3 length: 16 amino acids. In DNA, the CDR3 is TGTGCCAGTACCCTAGACTGGGCCACAAGTAATTCACCCCTCCACTTT. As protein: CASTLDWATSNSPLHF. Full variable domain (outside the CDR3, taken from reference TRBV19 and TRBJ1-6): DGGITQSPKYLFRKEGQNVTLSCEQNLNHDAMYWYRQDPGQGLRLIYYSQIVNDFQKGDIAEGYSVSREKKESFPLTVTSAQKNPTAFYLCASTLDWATSNSPLHFGNGTRLTVT.

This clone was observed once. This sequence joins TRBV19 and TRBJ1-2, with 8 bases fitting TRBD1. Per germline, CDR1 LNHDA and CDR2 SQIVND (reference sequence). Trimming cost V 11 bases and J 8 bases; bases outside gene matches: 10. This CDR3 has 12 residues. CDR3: CACSRGRQGYTF. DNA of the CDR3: TGTGCCTGCTCCAGGGGGCGACAGGGCTACACCTTC.

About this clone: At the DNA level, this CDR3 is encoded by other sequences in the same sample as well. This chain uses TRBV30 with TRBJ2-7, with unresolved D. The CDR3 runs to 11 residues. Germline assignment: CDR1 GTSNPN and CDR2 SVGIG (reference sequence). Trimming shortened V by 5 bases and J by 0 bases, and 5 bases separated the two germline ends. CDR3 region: CAWGRSYEQYF. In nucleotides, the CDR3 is TGTGCCTGGGGGCGCTCCTACGAGCAGTACTTC.

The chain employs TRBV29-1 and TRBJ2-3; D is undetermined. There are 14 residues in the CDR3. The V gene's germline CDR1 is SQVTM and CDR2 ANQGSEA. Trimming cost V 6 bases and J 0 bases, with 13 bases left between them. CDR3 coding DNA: TGCAGCGTAGTCGCCCCTTCTAGCACAGATACGCAGTATTTT. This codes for CSVVAPSSTDTQYF.

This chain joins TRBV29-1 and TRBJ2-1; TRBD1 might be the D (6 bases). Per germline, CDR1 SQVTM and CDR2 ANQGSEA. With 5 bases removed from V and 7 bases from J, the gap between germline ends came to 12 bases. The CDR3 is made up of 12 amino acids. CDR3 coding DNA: TGCAGCGTTTTCACAGGGCCGAATGAGCAGTTCTTC. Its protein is CSVFTGPNEQFF.

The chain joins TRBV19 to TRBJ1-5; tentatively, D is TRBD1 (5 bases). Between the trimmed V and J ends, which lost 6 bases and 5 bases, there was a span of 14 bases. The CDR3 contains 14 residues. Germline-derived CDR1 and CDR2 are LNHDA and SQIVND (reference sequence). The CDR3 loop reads CASSGDGIYQPQHF. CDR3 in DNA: TGTGCCAGTAGCGGGGACGGAATTTATCAGCCCCAGCATTTT.

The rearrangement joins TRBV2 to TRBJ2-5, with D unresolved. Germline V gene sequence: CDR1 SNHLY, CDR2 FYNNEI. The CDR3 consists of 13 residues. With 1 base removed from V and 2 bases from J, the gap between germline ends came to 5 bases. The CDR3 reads CASSEVRQETQYF. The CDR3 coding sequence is TGTGCCAGCAGTGAAGTCAGGCAAGAGACCCAGTACTTC.

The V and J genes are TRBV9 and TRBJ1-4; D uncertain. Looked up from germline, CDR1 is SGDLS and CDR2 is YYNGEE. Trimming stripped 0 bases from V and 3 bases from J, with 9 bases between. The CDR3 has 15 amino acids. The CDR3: CASSVDEGPNEKLFF. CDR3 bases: TGTGCCAGCAGCGTAGATGAGGGCCCTAATGAAAAACTGTTTTTT.

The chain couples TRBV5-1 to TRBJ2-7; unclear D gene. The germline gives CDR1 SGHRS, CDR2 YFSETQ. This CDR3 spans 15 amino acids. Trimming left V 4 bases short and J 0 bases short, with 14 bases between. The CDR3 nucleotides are TGCGCCAGCAGCGCCGCAACAACGAGCTCCTACGAGCAGTACTTC. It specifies CASSAATTSSYEQYF.

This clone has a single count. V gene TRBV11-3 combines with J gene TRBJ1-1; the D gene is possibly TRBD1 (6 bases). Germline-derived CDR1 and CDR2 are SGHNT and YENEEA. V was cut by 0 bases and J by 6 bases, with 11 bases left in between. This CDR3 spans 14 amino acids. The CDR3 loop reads CASSLEGQGAEAFF. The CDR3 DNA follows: TGTGCCAGCAGCTTAGAGGGACAAGGAGCTGAAGCTTTCTTT.

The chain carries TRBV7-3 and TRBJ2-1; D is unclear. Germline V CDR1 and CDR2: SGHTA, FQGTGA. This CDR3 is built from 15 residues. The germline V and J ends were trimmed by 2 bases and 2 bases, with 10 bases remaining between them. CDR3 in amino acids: CASSLSAQAYNEQFF. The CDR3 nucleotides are TGTGCCAGCAGCTTATCGGCTCAGGCCTACAATGAGCAGTTCTTC.

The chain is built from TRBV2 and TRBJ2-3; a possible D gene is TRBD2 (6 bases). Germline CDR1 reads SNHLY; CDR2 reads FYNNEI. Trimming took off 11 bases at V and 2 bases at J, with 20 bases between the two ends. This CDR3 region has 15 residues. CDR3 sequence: CAGSGSGRYTDTQYF. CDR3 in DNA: TGTGCCGGATCAGGTAGCGGAAGATACACAGATACGCAGTATTTT.

The CDR3: CASSTRLAGGTDTQYF. In DNA form, the CDR3 reads TGTGCCAGCAGTACAAGACTAGCGGGAGGCACAGATACGCAGTATTTT. The chain carries TRBV27 and TRBJ2-3; 12 bases map to TRBD2. Trimming removed 5 bases from V and 1 base from J; junction bases left unmatched: 4. CDR3 length: 16 residues. Germline CDR1 and CDR2: MNHEY and SMNVEV (reference sequence).

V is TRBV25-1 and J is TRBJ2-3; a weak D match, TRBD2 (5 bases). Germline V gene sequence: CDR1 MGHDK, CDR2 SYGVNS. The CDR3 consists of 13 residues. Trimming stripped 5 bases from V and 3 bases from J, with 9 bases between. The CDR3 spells CASSIGLTDTQYF. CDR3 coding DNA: TGTGCCAGCAGTATAGGACTGACAGATACGCAGTATTTT.

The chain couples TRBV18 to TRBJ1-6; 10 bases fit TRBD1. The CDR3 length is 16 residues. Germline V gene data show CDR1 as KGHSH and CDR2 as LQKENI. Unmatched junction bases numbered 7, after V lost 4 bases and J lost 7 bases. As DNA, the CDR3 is TGTGCCAGCTCACTACAAAGGGACAGGGGAAATTCACCCCTCCACTTT. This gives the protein CASSLQRDRGNSPLHF.